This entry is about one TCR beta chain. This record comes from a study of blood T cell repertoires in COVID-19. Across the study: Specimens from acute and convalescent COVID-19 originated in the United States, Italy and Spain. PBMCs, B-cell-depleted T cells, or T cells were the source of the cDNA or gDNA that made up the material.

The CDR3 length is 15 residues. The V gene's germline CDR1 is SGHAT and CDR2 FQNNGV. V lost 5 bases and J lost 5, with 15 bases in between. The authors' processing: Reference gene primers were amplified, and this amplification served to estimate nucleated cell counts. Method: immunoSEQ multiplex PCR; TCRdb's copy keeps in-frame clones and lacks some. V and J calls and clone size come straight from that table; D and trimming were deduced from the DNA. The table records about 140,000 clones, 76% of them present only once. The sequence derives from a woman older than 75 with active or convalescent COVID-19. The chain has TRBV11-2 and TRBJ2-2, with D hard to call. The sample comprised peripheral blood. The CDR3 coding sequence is TGTGCCAGCAGCCCCCGGGTAGGAGTAACCGGGGAGCTGTTTTTT. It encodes CASSPRVGVTGELFF.